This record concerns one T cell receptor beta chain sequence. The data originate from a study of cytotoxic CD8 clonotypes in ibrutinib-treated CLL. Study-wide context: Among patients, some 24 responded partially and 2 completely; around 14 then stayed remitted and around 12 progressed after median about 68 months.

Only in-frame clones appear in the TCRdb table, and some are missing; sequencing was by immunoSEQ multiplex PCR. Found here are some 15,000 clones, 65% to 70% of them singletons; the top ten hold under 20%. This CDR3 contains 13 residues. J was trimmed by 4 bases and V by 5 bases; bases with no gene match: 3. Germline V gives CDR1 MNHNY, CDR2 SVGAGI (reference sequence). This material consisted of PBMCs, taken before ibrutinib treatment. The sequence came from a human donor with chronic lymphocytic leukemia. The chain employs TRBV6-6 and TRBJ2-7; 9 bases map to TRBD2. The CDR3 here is CASSGLAGYEQYF. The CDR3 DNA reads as TGTGCCAGCAGTGGCCTAGCGGGGTACGAGCAGTACTTC.